This section outlines one T cell receptor (beta chain) sequence together with its context. The germline V gene encodes CDR1 LGHNA and CDR2 YNFKEQ. V lost 0 bases, J lost 4 bases, and 12 bases lay in between. CDR3 size: 15 residues. The Seattle patients joined while their infection was active and were tracked longitudinally afterward. The data derive from a study of blood T cell repertoires in COVID-19. The overall study: Material from acute and convalescent COVID-19 was sourced from the United States, Italy and Spain.

Per the original data handling: Cell counts per sample came from amplifying reference gene primers. Profiled with immunoSEQ multiplex PCR; TCRdb holds only in-frame clones, not every one. V and J calls and clone size are as listed in that table; D and trimming were resolved from the DNA. Of roughly 180,000 clones detected, 79% appear once; the ten largest clones hold around 8.1%. The sequenced sample consisted of peripheral blood. The receptor was derived from a woman in her fifties or sixties with COVID-19, enrolled during active disease. V gene TRBV4-2 combines with J gene TRBJ2-5; weak D call: TRBD1 (6 bases). DNA for the CDR3: TGTGCCAGCAGCCAAGATGAGGGACATCCAGAGACCCAGTACTTC. Amino acid sequence: CASSQDEGHPETQYF.